The source of this T cell receptor beta chain is a study of T cell responses to AZD1222 COVID-19 vaccine. Germline loops: CDR1 LNHDA, CDR2 SQIVND (reference sequence). The CDR3 covers 14 residues. V was trimmed by 10 bases and J by 4 bases, leaving 20 bases between them. The data were produced by immunoSEQ multiplex PCR, yet TCRdb's version contains in-frame clones alone and is incomplete. This repertoire shows about 130,000 clones, roughly 85% found once; its top ten account for 7.9%. The rearrangement links TRBV19 to TRBJ2-7, with D perhaps matching TRBD2 (5 bases). The sequence came from an adult who received the MenACWY meningococcal vaccine as a control. This material consisted of peripheral blood, taken 28 days after the second dose of the MenACWY control vaccine. The CDR3 protein is CATGKPERVYEQYF. The DNA of the CDR3 is TGTGCCACCGGGAAGCCCGAAAGAGTTTACGAGCAGTACTTC.